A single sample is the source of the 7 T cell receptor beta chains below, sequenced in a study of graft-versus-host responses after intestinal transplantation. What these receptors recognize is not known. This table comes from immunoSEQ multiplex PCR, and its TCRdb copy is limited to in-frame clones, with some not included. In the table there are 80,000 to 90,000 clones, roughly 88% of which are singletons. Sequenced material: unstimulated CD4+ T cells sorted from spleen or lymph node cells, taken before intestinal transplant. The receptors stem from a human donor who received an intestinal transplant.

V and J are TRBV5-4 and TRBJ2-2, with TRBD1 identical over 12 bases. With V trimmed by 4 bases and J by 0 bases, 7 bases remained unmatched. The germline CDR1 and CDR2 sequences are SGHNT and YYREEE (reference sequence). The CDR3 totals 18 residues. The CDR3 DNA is TGTGCCAGCAGCGGCGGGACAGGGGGCGGACCGAACACCGGGGAGCTGTTTTTT. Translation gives CASSGGTGGGPNTGELFF.

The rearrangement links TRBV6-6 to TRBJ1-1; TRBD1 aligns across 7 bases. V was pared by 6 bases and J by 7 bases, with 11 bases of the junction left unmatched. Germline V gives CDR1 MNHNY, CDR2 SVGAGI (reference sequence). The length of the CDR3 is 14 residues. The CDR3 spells CASSPGQDRVEAFF. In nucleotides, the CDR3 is TGTGCCAGCAGCCCAGGACAGGATCGTGTTGAAGCTTTCTTT.

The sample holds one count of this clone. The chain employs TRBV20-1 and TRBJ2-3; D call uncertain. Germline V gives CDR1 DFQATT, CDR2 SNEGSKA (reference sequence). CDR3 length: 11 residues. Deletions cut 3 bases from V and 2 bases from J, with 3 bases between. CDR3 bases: TGCAGTGCTAGTCTCACAGATACGCAGTATTTT. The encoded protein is CSASLTDTQYF.

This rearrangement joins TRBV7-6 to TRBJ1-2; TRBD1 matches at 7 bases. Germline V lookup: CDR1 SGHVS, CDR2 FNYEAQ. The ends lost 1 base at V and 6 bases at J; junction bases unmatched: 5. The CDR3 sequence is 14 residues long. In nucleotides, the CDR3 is TGTGCCAGCAGCTTAGGGGCCCAGGGGGATGGCTACACCTTC. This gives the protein CASSLGAQGDGYTF.

The CDR3 sequence is CASSFPTGAGESSYEQYF. The CDR3 coding sequence is TGCGCCAGCAGCTTCCCTACCGGGGCAGGGGAAAGCTCCTACGAGCAGTACTTC. The chain combines TRBV5-1 with TRBJ2-7; D might be TRBD1 (6 bases). The length of the CDR3 is 18 residues. Germline CDR1 SGHRS, CDR2 YFSETQ. V lost 2 bases, J lost 0 bases, and 21 bases lay in between.

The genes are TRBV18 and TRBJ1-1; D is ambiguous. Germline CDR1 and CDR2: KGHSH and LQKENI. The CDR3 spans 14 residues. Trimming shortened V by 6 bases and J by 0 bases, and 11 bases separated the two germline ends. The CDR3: CASSPADMNTEAFF. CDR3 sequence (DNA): TGTGCCAGCTCCCCAGCAGATATGAACACTGAAGCTTTCTTT.

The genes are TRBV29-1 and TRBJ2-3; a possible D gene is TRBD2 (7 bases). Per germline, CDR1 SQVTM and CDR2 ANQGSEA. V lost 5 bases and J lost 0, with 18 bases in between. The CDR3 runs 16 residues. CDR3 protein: CSVSRKGGISTDTQYF. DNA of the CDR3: TGCAGCGTTTCTAGAAAGGGGGGGATAAGCACAGATACGCAGTATTTT.